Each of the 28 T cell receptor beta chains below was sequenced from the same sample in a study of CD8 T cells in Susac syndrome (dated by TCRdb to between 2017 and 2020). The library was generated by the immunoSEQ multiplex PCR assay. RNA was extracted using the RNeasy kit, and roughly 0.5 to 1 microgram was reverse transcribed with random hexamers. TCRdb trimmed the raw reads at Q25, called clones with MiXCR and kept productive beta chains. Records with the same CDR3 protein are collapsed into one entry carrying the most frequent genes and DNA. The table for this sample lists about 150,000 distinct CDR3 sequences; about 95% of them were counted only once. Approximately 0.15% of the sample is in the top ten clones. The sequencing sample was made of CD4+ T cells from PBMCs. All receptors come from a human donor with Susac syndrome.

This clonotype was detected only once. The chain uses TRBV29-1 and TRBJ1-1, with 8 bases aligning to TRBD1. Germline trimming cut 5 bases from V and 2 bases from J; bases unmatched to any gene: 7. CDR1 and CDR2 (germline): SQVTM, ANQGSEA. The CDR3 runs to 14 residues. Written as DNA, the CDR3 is TGCAGCGTTCCCGGGACAGGTCCCAACACTGAAGCTTTCTTT. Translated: CSVPGTGPNTEAFF.

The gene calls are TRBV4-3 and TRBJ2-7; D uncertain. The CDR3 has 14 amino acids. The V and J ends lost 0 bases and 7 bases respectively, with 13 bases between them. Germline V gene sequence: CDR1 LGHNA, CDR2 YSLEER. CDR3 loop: CASSQELITKEQYF. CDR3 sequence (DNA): TGCGCCAGCAGCCAAGAGCTGATAACGAAGGAGCAGTACTTC.

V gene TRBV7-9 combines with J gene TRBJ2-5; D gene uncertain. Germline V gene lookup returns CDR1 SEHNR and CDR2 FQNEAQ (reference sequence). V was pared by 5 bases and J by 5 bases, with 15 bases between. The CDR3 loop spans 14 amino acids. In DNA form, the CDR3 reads TGTGCCAGCAGCCCTGGACGGATAGAGGAGACCCAGTACTTC. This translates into CASSPGRIEETQYF. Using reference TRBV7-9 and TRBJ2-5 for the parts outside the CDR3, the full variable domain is DTGVSQNPRHKITKRGQNVTFRCDPISEHNRLYWYRQTLGQGPEFLTYFQNEAQLEKSRLLSDRFSAERPKGSFSTLEIQRTEQGDSAMYLCASSPGRIEETQYFGPGTRLLVL.

The CDR3 region is CASSLLRQASSTNEKLFF. CDR3 in DNA: TGTGCCAGCAGCTTACTCAGACAGGCCTCTTCAACTAATGAAAAACTGTTTTTT. This chain connects TRBV7-9 to TRBJ1-4, with a weak D call TRBD1 (6 bases). Germline CDR1 and CDR2: SEHNR and FQNEAQ (reference sequence). Deletions cut 2 bases from V and 0 bases from J, with 16 bases between. The CDR3 loop spans 18 amino acids.

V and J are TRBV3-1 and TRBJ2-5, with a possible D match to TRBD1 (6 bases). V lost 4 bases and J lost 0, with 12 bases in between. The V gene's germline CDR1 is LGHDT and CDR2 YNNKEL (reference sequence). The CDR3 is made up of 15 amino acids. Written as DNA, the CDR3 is TGTGCCAGCAGCCGTGACAGGTTAAACCAAGAGACCCAGTACTTC. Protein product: CASSRDRLNQETQYF.

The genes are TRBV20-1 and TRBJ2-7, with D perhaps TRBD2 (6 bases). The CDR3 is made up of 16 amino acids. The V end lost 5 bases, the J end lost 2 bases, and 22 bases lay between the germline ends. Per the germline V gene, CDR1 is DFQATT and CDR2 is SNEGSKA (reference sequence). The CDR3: CSAATPFRGVTYEQYF. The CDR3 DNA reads TGCAGTGCTGCGACGCCTTTCCGCGGGGTCACCTACGAGCAGTACTTC.

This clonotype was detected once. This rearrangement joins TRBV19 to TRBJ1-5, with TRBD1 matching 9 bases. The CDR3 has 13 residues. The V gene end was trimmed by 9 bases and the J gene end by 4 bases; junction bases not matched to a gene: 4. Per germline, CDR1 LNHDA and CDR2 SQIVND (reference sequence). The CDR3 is CASAGTGNQPQHF. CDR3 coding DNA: TGTGCCAGCGCCGGGACAGGGAATCAGCCCCAGCATTTT.

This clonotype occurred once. The CDR3 DNA is TGCAGCGTTCTGTTAATTAACTCTGGAAACACCATATATTTT. Protein sequence: CSVLLINSGNTIYF. The chain has TRBV29-1 and TRBJ1-3; the D is unclear. Germline V CDR1 and CDR2: SQVTM, ANQGSEA. The germline V and J ends were trimmed by 5 bases and 0 bases, with 11 bases remaining between them. This CDR3 is built from 14 residues.

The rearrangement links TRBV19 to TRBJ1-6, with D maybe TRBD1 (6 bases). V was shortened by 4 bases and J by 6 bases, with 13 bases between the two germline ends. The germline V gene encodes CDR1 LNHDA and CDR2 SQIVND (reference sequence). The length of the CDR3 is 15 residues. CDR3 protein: CASSTVQQGNSPLHF. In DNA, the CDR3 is TGTGCCAGTAGTACCGTGCAACAGGGTAATTCACCCCTCCACTTT.

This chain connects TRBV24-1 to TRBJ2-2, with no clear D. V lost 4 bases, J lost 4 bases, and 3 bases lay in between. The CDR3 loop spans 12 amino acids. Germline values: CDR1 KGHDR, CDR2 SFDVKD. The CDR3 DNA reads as TGTGCCACCAGTGACGTCACCGGGGAGCTGTTTTTT. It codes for CATSDVTGELFF.

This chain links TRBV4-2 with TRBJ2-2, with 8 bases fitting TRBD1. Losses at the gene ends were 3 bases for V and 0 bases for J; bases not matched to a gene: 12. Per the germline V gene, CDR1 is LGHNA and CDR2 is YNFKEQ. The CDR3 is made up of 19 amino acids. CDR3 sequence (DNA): TGTGCCAGCAGCCACCCCGGGGCCCTACAGGGGGCGAACACCGGGGAGCTGTTTTTT. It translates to CASSHPGALQGANTGELFF.

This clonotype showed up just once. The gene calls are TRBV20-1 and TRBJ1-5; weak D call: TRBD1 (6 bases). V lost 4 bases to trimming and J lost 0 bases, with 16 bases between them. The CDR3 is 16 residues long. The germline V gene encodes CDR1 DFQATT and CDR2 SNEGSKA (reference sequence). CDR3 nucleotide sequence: TGCAGTGCTAACCTCCAGGGGTCCACTAGCAATCAGCCCCAGCATTTT. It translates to CSANLQGSTSNQPQHF.

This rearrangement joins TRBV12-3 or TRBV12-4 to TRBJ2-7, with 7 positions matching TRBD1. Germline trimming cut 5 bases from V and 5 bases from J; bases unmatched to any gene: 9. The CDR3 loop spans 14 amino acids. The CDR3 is CASSEYRGGNEQYF. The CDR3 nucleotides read TGTGCCAGCAGTGAGTACAGGGGTGGGAACGAGCAGTACTTC.

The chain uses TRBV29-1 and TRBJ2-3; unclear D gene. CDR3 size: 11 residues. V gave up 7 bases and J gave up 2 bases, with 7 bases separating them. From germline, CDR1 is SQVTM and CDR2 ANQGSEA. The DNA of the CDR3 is TGCAGCGGAGGTTTCACAGATACGCAGTATTTT. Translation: CSGGFTDTQYF.

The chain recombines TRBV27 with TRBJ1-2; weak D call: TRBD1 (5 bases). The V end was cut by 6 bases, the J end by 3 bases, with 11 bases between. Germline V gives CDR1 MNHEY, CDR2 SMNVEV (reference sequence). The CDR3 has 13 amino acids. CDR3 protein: CASSRDSDYGYTF. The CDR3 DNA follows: TGTGCCAGCAGCCGAGACAGCGACTATGGCTACACCTTC.

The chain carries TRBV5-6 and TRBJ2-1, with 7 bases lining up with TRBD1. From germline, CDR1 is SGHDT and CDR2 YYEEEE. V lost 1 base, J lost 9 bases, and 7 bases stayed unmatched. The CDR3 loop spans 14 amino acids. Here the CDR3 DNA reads TGTGCCAGCAGCTTGAGGGACAGTTGGGGTGAGCAGTTCTTC. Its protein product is CASSLRDSWGEQFF.

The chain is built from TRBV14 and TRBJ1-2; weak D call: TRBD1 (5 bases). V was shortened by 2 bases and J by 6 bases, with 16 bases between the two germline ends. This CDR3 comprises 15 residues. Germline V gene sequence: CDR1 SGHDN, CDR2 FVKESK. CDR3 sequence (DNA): TGTGCCAGCAGCCAACCGGGGCGAGGATGGAATGGCTACACCTTC. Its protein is CASSQPGRGWNGYTF.

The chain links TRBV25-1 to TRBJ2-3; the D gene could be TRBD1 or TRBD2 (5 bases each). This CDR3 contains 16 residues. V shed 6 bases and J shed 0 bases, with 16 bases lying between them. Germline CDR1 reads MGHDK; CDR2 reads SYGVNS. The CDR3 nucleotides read TGTGCCAGCAGCCCCCCTCTGGGGGAGAGCACAGATACGCAGTATTTT. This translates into CASSPPLGESTDTQYF.

The CDR3 loop reads CSGASRGAKNIQYF. The CDR3 bases are TGCAGTGGGGCATCTCGGGGGGCCAAAAACATTCAGTACTTC. V gene TRBV20-1 combines with J gene TRBJ2-4; possible D gene TRBD2, 6 bases. Germline V gene sequence: CDR1 DFQATT, CDR2 SNEGSKA (reference sequence). V shed 7 bases and J shed 1 base, with 14 bases lying between them. The CDR3 totals 14 residues.

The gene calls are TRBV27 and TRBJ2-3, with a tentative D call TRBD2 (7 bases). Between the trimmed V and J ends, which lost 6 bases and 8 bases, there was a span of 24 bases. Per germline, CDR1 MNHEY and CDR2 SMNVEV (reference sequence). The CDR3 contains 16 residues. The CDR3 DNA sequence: TGTGCCAGCAGCCGCAAGCCGGGACTAAAGGGGGGTACGCAGTATTTT. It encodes CASSRKPGLKGGTQYF.

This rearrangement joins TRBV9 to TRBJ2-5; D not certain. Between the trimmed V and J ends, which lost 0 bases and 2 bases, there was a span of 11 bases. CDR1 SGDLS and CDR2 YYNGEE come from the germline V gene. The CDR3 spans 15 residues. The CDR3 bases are TGTGCCAGCAGCGTAGACCACTGGGGACAAGAGACCCAGTACTTC. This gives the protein CASSVDHWGQETQYF.

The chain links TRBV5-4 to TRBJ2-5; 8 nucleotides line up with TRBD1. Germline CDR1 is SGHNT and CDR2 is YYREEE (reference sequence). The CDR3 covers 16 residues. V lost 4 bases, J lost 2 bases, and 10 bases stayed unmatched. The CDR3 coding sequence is TGTGCCAGCAGCCCAAGCGTCAGGGGGCGGCAAGAGACCCAGTACTTC. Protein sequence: CASSPSVRGRQETQYF.

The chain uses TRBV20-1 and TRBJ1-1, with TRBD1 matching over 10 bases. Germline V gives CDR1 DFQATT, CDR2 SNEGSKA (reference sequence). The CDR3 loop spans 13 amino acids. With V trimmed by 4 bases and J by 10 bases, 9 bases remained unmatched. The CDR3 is CSATTDRGRVAFF. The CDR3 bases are TGCAGTGCTACCACTGACAGGGGGCGCGTAGCTTTCTTT.

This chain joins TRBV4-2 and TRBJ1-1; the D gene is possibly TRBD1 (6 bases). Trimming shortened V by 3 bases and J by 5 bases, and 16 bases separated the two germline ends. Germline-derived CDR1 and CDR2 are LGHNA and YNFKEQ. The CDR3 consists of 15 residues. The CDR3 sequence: CASSHNRDVRTEAFF. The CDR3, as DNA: TGTGCCAGCAGCCATAACAGGGATGTAAGGACTGAAGCTTTCTTT.

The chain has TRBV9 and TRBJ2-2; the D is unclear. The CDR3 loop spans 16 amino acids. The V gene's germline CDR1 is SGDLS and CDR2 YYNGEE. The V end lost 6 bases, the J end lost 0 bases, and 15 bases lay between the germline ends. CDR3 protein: CASTLTPATNTGELFF. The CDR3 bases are TGTGCCAGCACCCTGACACCAGCAACGAACACCGGGGAGCTGTTTTTT.

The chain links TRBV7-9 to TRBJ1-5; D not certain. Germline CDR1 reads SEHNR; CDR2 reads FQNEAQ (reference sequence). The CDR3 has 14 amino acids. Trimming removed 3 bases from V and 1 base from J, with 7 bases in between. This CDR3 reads CASSFSESNQPQHF. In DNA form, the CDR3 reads TGTGCCAGCAGCTTTTCGGAGAGCAATCAGCCCCAGCATTTT.

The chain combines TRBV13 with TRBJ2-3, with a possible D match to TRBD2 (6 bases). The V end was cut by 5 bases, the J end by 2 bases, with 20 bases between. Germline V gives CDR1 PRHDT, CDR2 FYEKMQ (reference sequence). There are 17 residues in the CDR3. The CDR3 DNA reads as TGTGCCAGCAGCCCACGGACTACCGATACCTTCACAGATACGCAGTATTTT. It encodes CASSPRTTDTFTDTQYF.

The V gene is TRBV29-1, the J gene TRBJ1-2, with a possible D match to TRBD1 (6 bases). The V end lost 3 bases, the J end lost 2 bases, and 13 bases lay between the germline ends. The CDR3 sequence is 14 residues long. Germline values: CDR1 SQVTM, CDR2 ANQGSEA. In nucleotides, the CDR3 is TGCAGCGTTGAGGGGGCAGGGCTAAACTATGGCTACACCTTC. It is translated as CSVEGAGLNYGYTF.